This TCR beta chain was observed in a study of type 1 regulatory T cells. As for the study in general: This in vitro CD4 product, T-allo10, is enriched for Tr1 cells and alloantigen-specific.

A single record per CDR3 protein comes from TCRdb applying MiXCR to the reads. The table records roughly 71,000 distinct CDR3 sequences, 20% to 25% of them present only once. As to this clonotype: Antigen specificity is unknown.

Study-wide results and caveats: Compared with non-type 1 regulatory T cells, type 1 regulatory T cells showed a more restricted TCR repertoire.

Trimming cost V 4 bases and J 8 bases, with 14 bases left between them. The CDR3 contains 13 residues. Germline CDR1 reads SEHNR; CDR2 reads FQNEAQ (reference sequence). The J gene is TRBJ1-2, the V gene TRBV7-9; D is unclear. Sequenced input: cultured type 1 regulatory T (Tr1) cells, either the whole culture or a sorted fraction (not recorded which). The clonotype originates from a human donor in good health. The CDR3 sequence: CASSSGPRGGYTF. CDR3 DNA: TGTGCCAGCAGCTCGGGTCCGCGAGGGGGCTACACCTTC.